This T cell receptor beta chain was sequenced in a study of blood T cell repertoires in COVID-19. The CDR3 length is 14 residues. Trimming at V came to 6 bases and at J to 1 base, leaving 5 bases not matched to a gene. CDR1 is SNHLY and CDR2 is FYNNEI in the germline V gene. The data were produced by immunoSEQ multiplex PCR, yet TCRdb's version contains in-frame clones alone and is incomplete. The sample yields under 45,000 clones, 65% to 80% seen once. The clonotype comes from a man aged 80 or over with acute or convalescent COVID-19. This chain joins TRBV2 and TRBJ1-1; TRBD1 agrees at 7 bases. Sequences were obtained from peripheral blood. The CDR3 is CASSLQGSNTEAFF. The CDR3 bases are TGTGCCAGCAGCTTACAGGGGTCGAACACTGAAGCTTTCTTT.